This section outlines one T cell receptor (beta chain) sequence together with its context. The antigen is not known. The CDR3 is 17 amino acids. Trimming left V 5 bases short and J 0 bases short, with 17 bases between. The germline gives CDR1 SEHNR, CDR2 FQNEAQ (reference sequence). The data were taken from a study of tumor and adjacent non-tumor tissue in lung cancer. Turning to the study itself: Each sample yielded roughly 4 million productive TCRbeta reads on average. Whole-study findings and limits: Tumor repertoires had a smaller top 100 clone share than normal lung.

No cell sorting was done before RNA was extracted from the tissue. Distant lung tissue was collected more than 3 cm away from the tumor edge. Three rounds of nested PCR, following a modified ARM-PCR protocol, produced the TCRbeta library. MiXCR, applied by TCRdb to the multiplex PCR reads, yields one record per CDR3 protein. The sample has around 80,000 distinct CDR3 sequences, around 76% seen once. Source material: distant non-tumor lung tissue. The sequence was obtained from a man between 65 and 79 years old with non-small cell lung cancer. This chain connects TRBV7-9 to TRBJ2-1; D ambiguous. DNA of the CDR3: TGTGCCAGCAGCGAATACCAGCATCTTTACTCCTACAATGAGCAGTTCTTC. It specifies CASSEYQHLYSYNEQFF.